The 31 T cell receptor beta chains below come from one sample, sequenced in a study of T cell clones after liver transplantation. Clones were sequenced by immunoSEQ multiplex PCR, and TCRdb holds only the in-frame ones, with some missing. The data contain some 15,000 clones, about nine tenths of them singletons. Source: CD8+ T cells from blood, taken before liver transplant. These receptors were taken from a human donor who received a liver transplant.

The V gene is TRBV2, the J gene TRBJ2-3; D is possibly TRBD2 (6 bases). Trimming took off 6 bases at V and 2 bases at J, with 15 bases between the two ends. CDR1 and CDR2 (germline): SNHLY, FYNNEI. The CDR3 loop spans 15 amino acids. The CDR3 is CASSPRDFFTDTQYF. Written as DNA, the CDR3 is TGTGCCAGCAGCCCCCGGGACTTCTTCACAGATACGCAGTATTTT.

V and J are TRBV14 and TRBJ2-2; the D is unclear. Trimming removed 0 bases at V and 1 base at J, with 6 bases between. The CDR3 has 15 residues. The V gene's germline CDR1 is SGHDN and CDR2 FVKESK. CDR3 nucleotides: TGTGCCAGCAGCCAAGAAGGCTGGAACACCGGGGAGCTGTTTTTT. Protein: CASSQEGWNTGELFF.

This chain connects TRBV7-9 to TRBJ2-7, with 7 bases fitting TRBD1. V was pared by 5 bases and J by 4 bases, with 14 bases of the junction left unmatched. The CDR3 loop spans 16 amino acids. Germline V CDR1 and CDR2: SEHNR, FQNEAQ (reference sequence). The CDR3 reads CASSPAGGRGAYEQYF. Written as DNA, the CDR3 is TGTGCCAGCAGCCCCGCAGGGGGACGCGGAGCTTACGAGCAGTACTTC.

The chain employs TRBV12-2 and TRBJ1-3. TRBV12-2 is assigned pseudogene status. The CDR3 extends over 16 amino acids. This CDR3 reads CASRPKLRPLGNTIYF. DNA of the CDR3: TGTGCAAGTCGCCCTAAGCTACGGCCTCTCGGAAACACCATATATTTT.

The chain is built from TRBV13 and TRBJ2-5; 11 bases are shared with TRBD2. V dropped 5 bases and J dropped 5; count of bases not matched to a gene: 10. Germline CDR1 is PRHDT and CDR2 is FYEKMQ (reference sequence). The CDR3 extends over 16 amino acids. CDR3 residues: CASSTRLAGLSETQYF. The CDR3 region has the DNA TGTGCCAGCAGCACCCGACTAGCGGGACTCTCGGAGACCCAGTACTTC.

The CDR3 here is CSVEVLTGREETQYF. CDR3 DNA sequence: TGCAGCGTTGAGGTTTTGACCGGGAGGGAAGAGACCCAGTACTTC. The chain couples TRBV29-1 to TRBJ2-5, with 8 bases aligning to TRBD2. Germline V gene sequence: CDR1 SQVTM, CDR2 ANQGSEA. The CDR3 runs to 15 residues. Losses at the gene ends were 3 bases for V and 3 bases for J; bases not matched to a gene: 9.

The chain employs TRBV7-9 and TRBJ2-3; 13 bases align to TRBD2. After removal of 5 bases from V and 1 base from J, the junction contained 9 bases not matched to a gene. The CDR3 covers 18 residues. Germline V gives CDR1 SEHNR, CDR2 FQNEAQ (reference sequence). The CDR3 sequence is CASSVTSGRAGGTDTQYF. CDR3 in DNA: TGTGCCAGCAGCGTCACTAGCGGGAGGGCCGGGGGCACAGATACGCAGTATTTT. The complete variable domain, with remaining parts taken from reference TRBV7-9 and TRBJ2-3, reads DTGVSQNPRHKITKRGQNVTFRCDPISEHNRLYWYRQTLGQGPEFLTYFQNEAQLEKSRLLSDRFSAERPKGSFSTLEIQRTEQGDSAMYLCASSVTSGRAGGTDTQYFGPGTRLTVL.

J is TRBJ1-3 and V is TRBV5-5; D might be TRBD1 (5 bases). CDR3 length: 18 amino acids. CDR1 and CDR2 from the germline V gene are SGHKS and YYEKEE (reference sequence). V was trimmed by 6 bases and J by 0 bases, leaving 22 bases between them. CDR3 protein: CASNPRGDLAGSGNTIYF. CDR3 coding DNA: TGTGCCAGCAACCCGCGGGGGGACCTGGCGGGCTCTGGAAACACCATATATTTT.

This clone was seen just once. V is TRBV30 and J is TRBJ1-1; no clear D gene. The V end lost 1 base, the J end lost 0 bases, and 6 bases lay between the germline ends. CDR3 size: 13 residues. Germline V gene sequence: CDR1 GTSNPN, CDR2 SVGIG (reference sequence). CDR3 in amino acids: CAWSGDMNTEAFF. The DNA of the CDR3 is TGTGCCTGGAGTGGAGACATGAACACTGAAGCTTTCTTT. The whole variable domain, remainder taken from reference TRBV30 and TRBJ1-1, is SQTIHQWPATLVQPVGSPLSLECTVEGTSNPNLYWYRQAAGRGLQLLFYSVGIGQISSEVPQNLSASRPQDRQFILSSKKLLLSDSGFYLCAWSGDMNTEAFFGQGTRLTVV.

The V call is TRBV5-4, the J call TRBJ2-5, with 8 bases lining up with TRBD2. This CDR3 is 15 amino acids long. Per the germline V gene, CDR1 is SGHNT and CDR2 is YYREEE (reference sequence). Trimming took 4 bases from V and 2 from J; bases not matched to a gene: 7. As DNA, the CDR3 is TGTGCCAGCAGCCCTACTAGCGGTGGACAAGAGACCCAGTACTTC. Translating it yields CASSPTSGGQETQYF. Full variable domain (remainder filled in from reference TRBV5-4 and TRBJ2-5): ETGVTQSPTHLIKTRGQQVTLRCSSQSGHNTVSWYQQALGQGPQFIFQYYREEENGRGNFPPRFSGLQFPNYSSELNVNALELDDSALYLCASSPTSGGQETQYFGPGTRLLVL.

This chain links TRBV4-1 with TRBJ2-7; a possible D gene is TRBD2 (6 bases). CDR1 and CDR2 (germline): MGHRA, YSYEKL. The CDR3 consists of 14 residues. V was trimmed by 4 bases and J by 5 bases, leaving 15 bases between them. The CDR3 nucleotides read TGCGCCAGCAGCCGAAAAACGGGGGTCCACGAGCAGTACTTC. Its protein is CASSRKTGVHEQYF.

This clone was seen once. The chain couples TRBV6-5 to TRBJ2-3; 7 nucleotides line up with TRBD1. Germline trimming cut 8 bases from V and 0 bases from J; bases unmatched to any gene: 8. In germline, CDR1 is MNHEY, CDR2 SVGAGI. The CDR3 is 15 amino acids. CDR3 DNA: TGTGCCAGCGGGGGTCGGGACAGCAGCACAGATACGCAGTATTTT. It yields the protein CASGGRDSSTDTQYF.

This clone has only a few counts. This rearrangement joins TRBV5-5 to TRBJ1-1; 8 nucleotides agree with TRBD1. The germline V gene has CDR1 SGHKS and CDR2 YYEKEE (reference sequence). The V gene end was trimmed by 0 bases and the J gene end by 5 bases; junction bases not matched to a gene: 9. The CDR3 spans 16 residues. This chain's CDR3 is CASSLEQGASWTEAFF. The CDR3 DNA sequence: TGTGCCAGCAGCTTGGAGCAGGGGGCTTCTTGGACTGAAGCTTTCTTT.

The genes are TRBV7-6 and TRBJ2-2, with a weak D call TRBD1 (6 bases). The germline V gene encodes CDR1 SGHVS and CDR2 FNYEAQ. CDR3 length equals 14 residues. Trimming shortened V by 2 bases and J by 5 bases, and 9 bases separated the two germline ends. CDR3 sequence reads: CASSLNTGTGELFF. In DNA, the CDR3 is TGTGCCAGCAGCTTAAATACAGGGACCGGGGAGCTGTTTTTT.

This clone is a singleton in its sample. DNA for the CDR3: TGTGCCAGCAGTCCCCTTGGAGGGGCTCTTAGAGAAAAACTGTTTTTT. It is translated as CASSPLGGALREKLFF. The gene calls are TRBV28 and TRBJ1-4; D might be TRBD1 (5 bases). The CDR3 spans 16 residues. V lost 5 bases, J lost 8 bases, and 21 bases lay in between. CDR1 and CDR2 (germline): MDHEN, SYDVKM.

This sequence joins TRBV28 and TRBJ1-3; maybe TRBD1 (5 bases). CDR3 length: 14 residues. V lost 6 bases and J 7 bases, leaving 16 bases between the germline ends. The germline gives CDR1 MDHEN, CDR2 SYDVKM. Here the CDR3 reads CASRRGGAHNTIYF. For the CDR3, the DNA is TGTGCCAGCAGGAGGGGAGGCGCTCATAACACCATATATTTT.

The gene calls are TRBV2 and TRBJ2-5; D tentatively fits TRBD1 or TRBD2 (5 bases each). CDR3 length equals 13 residues. Trimming pared 7 bases from V and 2 bases from J, leaving 11 bases between. From germline, CDR1 is SNHLY and CDR2 FYNNEI. The CDR3 here is CASKTGTQETQYF. The CDR3 nucleotides read TGTGCCAGCAAGACCGGGACGCAAGAGACCCAGTACTTC. The variable domain in full, with the rest retrieved from reference TRBV2 and TRBJ2-5, is EPEVTQTPSHQVTQMGQEVILRCVPISNHLYFYWYRQILGQKVEFLVSFYNNEISEKSEIFDDQFSVERPDGSNFTLKIRSTKLEDSAMYFCASKTGTQETQYFGPGTRLLVL.

The chain combines TRBV6-5 with TRBJ2-1; D gene uncertain. Germline CDR1 MNHEY, CDR2 SVGAGI. This CDR3 contains 13 residues. V was cut by 5 bases and J by 8 bases, with 13 bases left in between. As DNA, the CDR3 is TGTGCCAGCAGTCCCCCGGCCCCGGATGAGCAGTTCTTC. Translating it yields CASSPPAPDEQFF.

This clone was detected only once. This chain connects TRBV10-2 to TRBJ2-7; the D call may be TRBD1 or TRBD2 (5 bases each). With 3 bases removed from V and 2 bases from J, the gap between germline ends came to 14 bases. The germline gives CDR1 WSHSY, CDR2 SAAADI. CDR3 length: 15 residues. DNA of the CDR3: TGCGCCAGCAGTGAATCCCCGGGACGGACCTACGAGCAGTACTTC. Its translation is CASSESPGRTYEQYF.

The V call is TRBV5-8, the J call TRBJ2-7; D is unresolved. Per germline, CDR1 SGHTS and CDR2 YDEGEE. The CDR3 sequence is 14 residues long. V lost 1 base to trimming and J lost 2 bases, with 10 bases between them. The CDR3 DNA is TGTGCCAGCAGCTTGTCTGCGAGCCCCTACGAGCAGTACTTC. Translation gives CASSLSASPYEQYF.

V usage is TRBV20-1 and J usage is TRBJ2-1, with D uncertain. The V and J ends lost 0 bases and 9 bases respectively, with 6 bases between them. The germline V gene encodes CDR1 DFQATT and CDR2 SNEGSKA (reference sequence). The CDR3 is 11 amino acids. The CDR3 region has the DNA TGCAGTGCTAGAGATTACGTTGAGCAGTTCTTC. It yields the protein CSARDYVEQFF.

V gene TRBV29-1 combines with J gene TRBJ2-7; 9 nucleotides align to TRBD2. Germline trimming cut 4 bases from V and 5 bases from J; bases unmatched to any gene: 6. Germline V gene data show CDR1 as SQVTM and CDR2 as ANQGSEA. The CDR3 has 13 residues. CDR3 sequence: CSVVAGVSHEQYF. For the CDR3, the DNA is TGCAGCGTTGTAGCGGGAGTGAGCCACGAGCAGTACTTC.

V usage is TRBV19 and J usage is TRBJ1-2; D is unclear. The CDR3 totals 14 residues. V shed 0 bases and J shed 8 bases, with 13 bases lying between them. CDR1 is LNHDA, CDR2 SQIVND, per germline (reference sequence). Here the CDR3 DNA reads TGTGCCAGTAGTATAGAACCGGGTCAAGGAGGCTACACCTTC. Its translation is CASSIEPGQGGYTF.

In this sample, this clone turned up once. The V gene is TRBV15, the J gene TRBJ1-5, with 9 bases matching TRBD1. CDR1 LNHNV and CDR2 YYDKDF come from the germline V gene (reference sequence). The CDR3 consists of 13 residues. With V trimmed by 4 bases and J by 6 bases, 1 base remained unmatched. As DNA, the CDR3 is TGTGCCACCAGCACGGACAGGGGTCAGCCCCAGCATTTT. Protein: CATSTDRGQPQHF. The full variable domain, in which reference TRBV15 and TRBJ1-5 provide the parts outside the CDR3, is DAMVIQNPRYQVTQFGKPVTLSCSQTLNHNVMYWYQQKSSQAPKLLFHYYDKDFNNEADTPDNFQSRRPNTSFCFLDIRSPGLGDTAMYLCATSTDRGQPQHFGDGTRLSIL.

V usage is TRBV11-2 and J usage is TRBJ2-7, with TRBD2 as a possible D gene (5 bases). This CDR3 is built from 15 residues. Trimming pared 1 base from V and 0 bases from J, leaving 10 bases between. Germline values: CDR1 SGHAT, CDR2 FQNNGV. CDR3 in amino acids: CASSLGIGVSYEQYF. CDR3 bases: TGTGCCAGCAGCTTAGGGATCGGGGTCTCCTACGAGCAGTACTTC.

This chain joins TRBV9 and TRBJ2-6; TRBD1 aligns across 9 bases. The CDR3 sequence is 18 residues long. J gave up 1 base and V 2 bases, and 7 bases lay outside the gene matches. Germline CDR1 SGDLS, CDR2 YYNGEE. The CDR3 DNA sequence: TGTGCCAGCAGCGTTTGGGACAGGGTCTTTTCTGGGGCCAACGTCCTGACTTTC. It is translated as CASSVWDRVFSGANVLTF.

The chain uses TRBV9 and TRBJ1-1; D possibly corresponds to TRBD1 (6 bases). Germline V gene lookup returns CDR1 SGDLS and CDR2 YYNGEE. V was shortened by 3 bases and J by 3 bases, with 9 bases between the two germline ends. This CDR3 contains 13 residues. CDR3 in amino acids: CASSGRGDTEAFF. In DNA, the CDR3 is TGTGCCAGCAGCGGAAGGGGGGACACTGAAGCTTTCTTT.

J is TRBJ1-1 and V is TRBV2, with D unclear. The germline gives CDR1 SNHLY, CDR2 FYNNEI. V shed 8 bases and J shed 3 bases, with 10 bases lying between them. CDR3 length: 12 amino acids. CDR3 bases: TGTGCCAGCTCGGTGCAGTACACTGAAGCTTTCTTT. Translation: CASSVQYTEAFF. The whole variable domain, filled in from reference TRBV2 and TRBJ1-1, reads EPEVTQTPSHQVTQMGQEVILRCVPISNHLYFYWYRQILGQKVEFLVSFYNNEISEKSEIFDDQFSVERPDGSNFTLKIRSTKLEDSAMYFCASSVQYTEAFFGQGTRLTVV.

In its sample, this clone was seen once. V gene TRBV2 combines with J gene TRBJ2-3; TRBD1 aligns across 10 bases. Per the germline V gene, CDR1 is SNHLY and CDR2 is FYNNEI. The J segment lost 2 bases and the V segment lost 6 bases, leaving 11 bases of the junction unmatched. CDR3 length: 17 amino acids. The CDR3 nucleotides read TGTGCCAGCAGGCGCAAATGGACAGGGGGAACCACAGATACGCAGTATTTT. Its protein product is CASRRKWTGGTTDTQYF.

The chain couples TRBV10-2 to TRBJ2-5, with D perhaps TRBD2 (5 bases). Germline CDR1 is WSHSY and CDR2 is SAAADI. CDR3 size: 16 residues. Trimming shortened V by 4 bases and J by 4 bases, and 19 bases separated the two germline ends. This CDR3 is CASSAGRADTRETQYF. The CDR3 nucleotides read TGCGCCAGCAGTGCTGGGCGGGCAGACACAAGAGAGACCCAGTACTTC.

J is TRBJ2-7 and V is TRBV30; D gene unclear. The V and J ends lost 5 bases and 2 bases respectively, with 10 bases between them. Germline CDR1 reads GTSNPN; CDR2 reads SVGIG (reference sequence). The length of the CDR3 is 12 residues. The CDR3 loop is CAWGGTTYEQYF. Written as DNA, the CDR3 is TGTGCCTGGGGCGGTACTACCTACGAGCAGTACTTC.